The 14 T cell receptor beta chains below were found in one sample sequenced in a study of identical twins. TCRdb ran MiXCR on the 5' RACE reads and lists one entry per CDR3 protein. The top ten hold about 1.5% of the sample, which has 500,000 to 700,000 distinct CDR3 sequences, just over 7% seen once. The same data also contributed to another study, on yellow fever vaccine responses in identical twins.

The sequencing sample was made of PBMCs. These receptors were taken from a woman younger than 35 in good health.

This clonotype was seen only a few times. The CDR3 DNA is TGTGCCAGCAGTCCTCTAGCGGGAGTTACCGAGCAGTACTTC. This translates into CASSPLAGVTEQYF. V and J are TRBV27 and TRBJ2-7; 10 nucleotides align to TRBD2. CDR3 size: 14 residues. The trim removed 5 bases at V and 6 bases at J, leaving 7 bases unmatched. Germline-derived CDR1 and CDR2 are MNHEY and SMNVEV (reference sequence).

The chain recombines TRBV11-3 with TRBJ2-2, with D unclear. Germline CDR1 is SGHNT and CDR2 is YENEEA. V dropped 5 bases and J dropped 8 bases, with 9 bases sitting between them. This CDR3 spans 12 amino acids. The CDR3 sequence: CASSPKVGELFF. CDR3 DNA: TGTGCCAGCAGCCCAAAAGTGGGGGAGCTGTTTTTT.

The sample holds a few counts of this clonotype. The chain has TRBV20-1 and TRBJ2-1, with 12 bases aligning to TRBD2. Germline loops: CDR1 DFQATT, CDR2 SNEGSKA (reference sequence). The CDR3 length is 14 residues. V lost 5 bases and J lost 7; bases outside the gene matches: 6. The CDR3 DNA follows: TGCAGTGCTGACGGGACTAGCGGGCGAAATGAGCAGTTCTTC. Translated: CSADGTSGRNEQFF.

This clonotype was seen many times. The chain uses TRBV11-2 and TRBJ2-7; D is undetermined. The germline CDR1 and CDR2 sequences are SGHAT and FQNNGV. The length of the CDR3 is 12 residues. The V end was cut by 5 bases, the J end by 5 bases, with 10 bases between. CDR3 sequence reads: CASSPLGHEQYF. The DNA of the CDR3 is TGTGCCAGCAGCCCCCTCGGACACGAGCAGTACTTC.

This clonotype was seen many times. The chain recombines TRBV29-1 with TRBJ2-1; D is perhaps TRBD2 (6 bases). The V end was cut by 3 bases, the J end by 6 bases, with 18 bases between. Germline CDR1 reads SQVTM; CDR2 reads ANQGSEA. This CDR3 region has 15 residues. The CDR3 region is CSVDFIGAGSNEQFF. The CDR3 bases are TGCAGCGTTGACTTTATCGGCGCGGGAAGCAATGAGCAGTTCTTC.

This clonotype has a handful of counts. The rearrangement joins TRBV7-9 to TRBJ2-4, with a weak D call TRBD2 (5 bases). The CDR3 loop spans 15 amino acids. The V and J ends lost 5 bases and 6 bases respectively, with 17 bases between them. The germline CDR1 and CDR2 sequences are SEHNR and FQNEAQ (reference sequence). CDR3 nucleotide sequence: TGTGCCAGCAGCACCGAAGGTCAGGCGGGAAACATTCAGTACTTC. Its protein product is CASSTEGQAGNIQYF.

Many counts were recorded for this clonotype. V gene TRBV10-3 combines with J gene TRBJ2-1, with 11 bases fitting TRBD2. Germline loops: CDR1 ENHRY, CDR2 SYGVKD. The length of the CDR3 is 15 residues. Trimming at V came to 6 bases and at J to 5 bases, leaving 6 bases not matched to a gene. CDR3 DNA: TGTGCCATCAGCCCACTAGCGGGAGTCGACAATGAGCAGTTCTTC. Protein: CAISPLAGVDNEQFF.

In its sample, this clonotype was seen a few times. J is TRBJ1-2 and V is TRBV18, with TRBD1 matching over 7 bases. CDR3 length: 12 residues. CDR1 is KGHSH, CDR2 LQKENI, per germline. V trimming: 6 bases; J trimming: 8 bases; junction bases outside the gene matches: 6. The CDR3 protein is CASSLQGIGYTF. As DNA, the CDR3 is TGTGCCAGCTCGCTACAGGGGATCGGCTACACCTTC.

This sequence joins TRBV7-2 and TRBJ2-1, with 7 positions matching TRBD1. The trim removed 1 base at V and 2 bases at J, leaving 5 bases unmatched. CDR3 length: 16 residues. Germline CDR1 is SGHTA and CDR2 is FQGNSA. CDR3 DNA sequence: TGTGCCAGCAGCTTAGAAGGGGGCGTACCCTACAATGAGCAGTTCTTC. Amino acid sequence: CASSLEGGVPYNEQFF.

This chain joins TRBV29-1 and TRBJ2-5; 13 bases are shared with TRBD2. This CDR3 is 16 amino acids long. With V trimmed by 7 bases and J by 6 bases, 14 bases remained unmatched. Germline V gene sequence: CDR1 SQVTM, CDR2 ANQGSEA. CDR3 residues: CSARPTGTSGIKTQYF. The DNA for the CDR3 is TGCAGCGCCCGCCCAACCGGGACTAGCGGGATAAAGACCCAGTACTTC.

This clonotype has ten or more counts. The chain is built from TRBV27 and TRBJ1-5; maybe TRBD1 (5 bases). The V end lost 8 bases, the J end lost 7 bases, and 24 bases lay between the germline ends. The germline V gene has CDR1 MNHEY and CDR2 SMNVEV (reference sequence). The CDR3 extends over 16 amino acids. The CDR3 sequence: CASHSLSAGGRQPQHF. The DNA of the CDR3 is TGTGCCAGCCACAGTTTGAGCGCGGGGGGTCGGCAGCCCCAGCATTTT.

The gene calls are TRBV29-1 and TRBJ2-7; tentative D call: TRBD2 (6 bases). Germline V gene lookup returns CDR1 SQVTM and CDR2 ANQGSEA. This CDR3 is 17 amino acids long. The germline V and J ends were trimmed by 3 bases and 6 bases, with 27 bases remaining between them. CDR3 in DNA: TGCAGCGTTGAGGGGTTGGAGGGTCGGGTTAGCCGAGGCGAGCAGTACTTC. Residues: CSVEGLEGRVSRGEQYF.

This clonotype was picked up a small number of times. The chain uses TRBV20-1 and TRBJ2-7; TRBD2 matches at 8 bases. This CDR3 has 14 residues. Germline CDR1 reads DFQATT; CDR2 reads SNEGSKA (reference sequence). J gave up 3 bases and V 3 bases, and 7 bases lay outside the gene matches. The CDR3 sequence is CSASFAGGYYEQYF. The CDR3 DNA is TGCAGTGCTAGTTTTGCGGGAGGATACTACGAGCAGTACTTC.

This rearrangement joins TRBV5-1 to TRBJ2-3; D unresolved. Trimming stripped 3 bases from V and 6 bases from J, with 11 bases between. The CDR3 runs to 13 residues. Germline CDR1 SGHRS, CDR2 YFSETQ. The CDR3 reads CASSYSVRDTQYF. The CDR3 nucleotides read TGCGCCAGCAGCTACTCAGTGCGGGATACGCAGTATTTT.